A selection of T cell receptor beta chains follows, all from one sample in a study of control samples from healthy donors and cancer patients. Profiled with immunoSEQ multiplex PCR; TCRdb holds only in-frame clones, not every one. Counted here are roughly 200,000 clones, 90% to 95% occurring once; the ten biggest clones make up roughly 1.5%. Material: blood. These receptors were collected from a man younger than 35 in good health. Both conserved end residues are trimmed from each CDR3.

j_call | v_call | cdr3_aa
TRBJ2-1 | TRBV5-4 | ASSSAQGLGQNNEQF
TRBJ1-2 | TRBV19 | ASNPGTGASYGYT
TRBJ1-2 | TRBV19 | ASSKGQGSSGGYT
TRBJ1-4 | TRBV28 | ASTNPRGRREKLF
TRBJ2-3 | TRBV5-5 | ASSLTGSTDTQY
TRBJ1-6 | TRBV19 | ASSPQGGNNSPLH
TRBJ1-4 | TRBV7-2 | ASSLARLGIEKLF
TRBJ2-1 | TRBV9 | ASSTRDRDHNEQF
TRBJ2-7 | TRBV4-1 | ASSQGAGGGAGLRSYEQY
TRBJ2-7 | TRBV5-1 | ASSLGQFYEQY
TRBJ2-7 | TRBV5-1 | ASSLESAGGPYEQY
TRBJ1-2 | TRBV12-2 | ASSGGYT
TRBJ1-2 | TRBV29-1 | SVDRAVNYGYT
TRBJ1-2 | TRBV23-1 | ASSQRYGYT
TRBJ2-5 | TRBV9 | ASSVAGLAGGQETQY
TRBJ1-6 | TRBV27 | ASSISGKGNSPLH
TRBJ2-7 | TRBV19 | ASSKGPSGYEQY
TRBJ1-6 | TRBV5-6 | ASSLGTGMGGSSPLH
TRBJ2-2 | TRBV19 | ASRLVPSNTGELF
TRBJ1-1 | TRBV5-1 | ASRASGGSEAF
TRBJ1-6 | TRBV9 | ASSARDNSPLH
TRBJ2-1 | TRBV11-1 | ASSPGGTTNEQF
TRBJ2-7 | TRBV6-1 | ASSDGRTLKGNEQY
TRBJ2-3 | TRBV5-6 | ASSRGLADTDTQY
TRBJ2-1 | TRBV7-2 | ASSSRQGNNEQF
TRBJ1-2 | TRBV6-5 | ASSYGQALYGYT
TRBJ2-2 | TRBV24-1 | ATSDGTSGGPWHGELF
TRBJ1-2 | TRBV24-1 | APRARGAYGYT
TRBJ2-7 | TRBV20-1 | SASDAGGSHEQY
TRBJ2-3 | TRBV27 | ASSLQLVGQY
TRBJ2-4 | TRBV15 | ATSRVTAPIAKNIQY
TRBJ1-5 | TRBV5-1 | ASSLTGGDQPQH
TRBJ1-1 | TRBV6-1 | ASSGPIRGGNTEAF
TRBJ1-2 | TRBV10-2 | ASSRTGGTYGYT
TRBJ1-6 | TRBV7-2 | ASSLVLRGNSPLH
TRBJ2-2 | TRBV27 | ASAYGTGELF
TRBJ1-2 | TRBV2 | ASTDGFNYGYT
TRBJ2-1 | TRBV3-1/TRBV3-2 | ASSPDYNEQF
TRBJ2-1 | TRBV18 | ASSPTGPDNEQF
TRBJ2-5 | TRBV4-1 | ASSQRWPGEETQY
TRBJ1-1 | TRBV5-1 | ASSPRYAPDPGMWAF
TRBJ2-1 | TRBV6-4 | ASSGTSGGALDNEQF
TRBJ2-5 | TRBV5-6 | ASSQQDQETQY
TRBJ1-1 | TRBV2 | ASSRRGPTTEAF
TRBJ2-1 | TRBV14 | ASSQAASGLYNEQF
TRBJ1-1 | TRBV27 | ASAGQGMNTEAF
TRBJ1-3 | TRBV9 | ASSVGIGGNSGNTIY
TRBJ1-5 | TRBV6-5 | ASSTSYNQPQH
TRBJ2-3 | TRBV2 | ASSEEPSGGPSTDTQY
TRBJ1-1 | TRBV9 | ASSVPLTANTEAF
TRBJ2-7 | TRBV9 | ASSVATGQYEQY
TRBJ1-6 | TRBV3-1/TRBV3-2 | ASSPGPEGSPLH
TRBJ2-7 | TRBV7-8 | ASSLMAASTYEQY
TRBJ1-2 | TRBV7-2 | ASSLVVGDYGYT
TRBJ1-1 | TRBV7-2 | ASSANPGVVAF
TRBJ1-1 | TRBV27 | ASGDRGLAF
TRBJ1-2 | TRBV20-1 | SAGGDYGYT
TRBJ2-5 | TRBV6-5 | ASSRGLIETQY
TRBJ2-3 | TRBV2 | ASSFIRLAGSTDTQY
TRBJ1-1 | TRBV5-1 | ASSLAGQPNTEAF